This TCR beta chain was captured by sequencing in a study of CDR3 diversity in severe acne. This clonotype has at least ten counts. TCRdb re-analysed the PCR reads in MiXCR, keeping a single row per CDR3 protein. The table includes approximately 90,000 distinct CDR3 sequences, approximately 49% detected once. This TCR was recovered from a male donor with severe acne vulgaris. The sequenced material came from blood.

The CDR3 loop is CASSMRGAYNEQFF. The CDR3, as DNA: TGCGCCAGCAGTATGCGGGGAGCATACAATGAGCAGTTCTTC. The chain combines TRBV4-3 with TRBJ2-1; a weak D match, TRBD2 (6 bases). Germline assignment: CDR1 LGHNA and CDR2 YSLEER. With 6 bases removed from V and 4 bases from J, the gap between germline ends came to 13 bases. This CDR3 is 14 amino acids long.